This T cell receptor (beta chain) was recorded in a study of post-analysis software for immune sequencing data. The overall study: Relapsing-remitting, secondary progressive and progressive-relapsing forms made up the multiple sclerosis disease courses. Points from the study as a whole: Controls showed lower frequencies than patients for five or six TRBV segments, and TRBV5-6, TRBV5-1 and TRBV20-1 were among these.

V shed 6 bases, J shed 2 bases, and the junction held 7 bases outside the gene matches. The CDR3 is made up of 14 amino acids. Germline V gene data show CDR1 as DFQATT and CDR2 as SNEGSKA (reference sequence). cDNA libraries of TCR beta carried unique molecular identifiers. TCRdb re-derived calls from the PCR reads in MiXCR, one entry per CDR3 protein. The sample comprises roughly 200,000 distinct CDR3 sequences, over 25% of which are singletons, and around 3.7% rests with the top ten. This clonotype was observed many times. Antigen: not known. The rearrangement joins TRBV20-1 to TRBJ2-1; 7 nucleotides agree with TRBD2. Sample: blood. The clonotype comes from a girl between 2 and 17 years old with multiple sclerosis. Written as DNA, the CDR3 is TGCAGTGCCCCTCTCGGGGGGACCTACAATGAGCAGTTCTTC. Protein: CSAPLGGTYNEQFF.